The clone carrying this T cell receptor (beta chain) was seen many times. This sample is drawn from a study of T-cell reconstitution after alpha-beta-depleted transplantation in children. Library preparation (for TCRbeta) was performed with unique molecular identifiers. A single record per CDR3 protein comes from TCRdb applying MiXCR to the PCR reads. In the table there are hundreds of thousands of distinct CDR3 sequences, roughly 15% of which are singletons. V lost 0 bases and J 2 bases, leaving 17 bases between the germline ends. Germline V lookup: CDR1 DFQATT, CDR2 SNEGSKA (reference sequence). The CDR3 runs to 16 residues.

This receptor was taken from a human donor who donated a stem cell graft to a child with acute myeloid leukemia. J is TRBJ2-7 and V is TRBV20-1, with D perhaps TRBD2 (6 bases). The sample consisted of PBMCs from the stem cell graft donor, taken from the stem cell graft. The CDR3 is CSARDPNSRGTYEQYF. The CDR3 DNA sequence: TGCAGTGCTAGAGATCCAAATAGTCGGGGGACCTACGAGCAGTACTTC.